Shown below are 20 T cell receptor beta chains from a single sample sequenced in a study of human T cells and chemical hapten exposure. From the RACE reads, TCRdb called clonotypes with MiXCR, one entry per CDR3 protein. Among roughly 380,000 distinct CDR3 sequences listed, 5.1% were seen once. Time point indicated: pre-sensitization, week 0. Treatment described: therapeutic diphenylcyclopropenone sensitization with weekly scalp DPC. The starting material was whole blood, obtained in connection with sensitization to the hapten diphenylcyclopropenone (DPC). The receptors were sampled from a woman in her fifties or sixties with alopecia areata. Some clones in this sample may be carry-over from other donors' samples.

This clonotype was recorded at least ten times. The CDR3 coding sequence is TGTGCCAGCAGCCCCCCGGGACAGGGGGCCTCCGAGCAGTACTTC. Its protein is CASSPPGQGASEQYF. This chain uses TRBV11-1 with TRBJ2-7; 12 bases are a match to TRBD1. CDR1 and CDR2 from the germline V gene are SGHAT and FQDESV (reference sequence). Trimming removed 5 bases from V and 6 bases from J; junction bases left unmatched: 8. This CDR3 has 15 amino acids.

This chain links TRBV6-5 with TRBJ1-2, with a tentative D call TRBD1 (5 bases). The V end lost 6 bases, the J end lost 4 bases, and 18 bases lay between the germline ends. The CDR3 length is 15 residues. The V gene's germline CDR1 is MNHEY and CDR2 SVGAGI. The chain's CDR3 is CASSQLRGGVYGYTF. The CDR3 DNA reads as TGTGCCAGCAGCCAGCTCCGGGGGGGGGTCTATGGCTACACCTTC.

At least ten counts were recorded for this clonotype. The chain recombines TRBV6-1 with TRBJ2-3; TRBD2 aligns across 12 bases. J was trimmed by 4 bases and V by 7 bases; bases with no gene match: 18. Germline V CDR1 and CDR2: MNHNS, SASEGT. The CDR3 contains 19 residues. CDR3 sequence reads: CASTLGRTSGALTADTQYF. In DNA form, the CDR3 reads TGTGCCAGCACCCTAGGGAGGACTAGCGGGGCCCTAACGGCAGATACGCAGTATTTT.

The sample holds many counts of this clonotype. CDR3 region: CASSQLTGTPSTGELFF. In nucleotides, the CDR3 is TGCGCCAGCAGCCAATTAACCGGGACACCTTCCACCGGGGAGCTGTTTTTT. The genes are TRBV4-3 and TRBJ2-2, with D possibly matching TRBD1 (6 bases). In germline, CDR1 is LGHNA, CDR2 YSLEER. Trimming took off 2 bases at V and 4 bases at J, with 17 bases between the two ends. The CDR3 is 17 amino acids.

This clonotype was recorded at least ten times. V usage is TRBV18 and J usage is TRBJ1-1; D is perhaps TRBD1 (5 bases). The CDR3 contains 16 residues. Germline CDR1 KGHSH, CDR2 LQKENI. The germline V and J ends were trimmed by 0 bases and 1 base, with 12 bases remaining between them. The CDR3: CASSPPLGQGNTEAFF. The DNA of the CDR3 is TGTGCCAGCTCACCACCTCTGGGGCAGGGGAACACTGAAGCTTTCTTT.

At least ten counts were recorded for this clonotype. In nucleotides, the CDR3 is TGCGCCAGCAGCTTGGAAGGGACCGCACGTCAGTTCTTC. Its translation: CASSLEGTARQFF. V usage is TRBV5-1 and J usage is TRBJ2-1; D is possibly TRBD1 or TRBD2 (5 bases each). The V end was cut by 0 bases, the J end by 13 bases, with 14 bases between. The CDR3 is made up of 13 amino acids. CDR1 is SGHRS and CDR2 is YFSETQ in the germline V gene.

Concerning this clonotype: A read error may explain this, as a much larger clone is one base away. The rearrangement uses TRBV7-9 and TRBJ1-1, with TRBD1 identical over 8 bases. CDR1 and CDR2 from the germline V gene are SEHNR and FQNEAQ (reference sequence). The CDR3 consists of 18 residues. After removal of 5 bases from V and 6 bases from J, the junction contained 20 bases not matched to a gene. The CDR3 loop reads CASSHFGQGGSFFAEAFF. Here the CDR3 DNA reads TGTGCCAGCAGCCATTTCGGACAGGGAGGTTCGTTCTTCGCTGAAGCTTTCTTT.

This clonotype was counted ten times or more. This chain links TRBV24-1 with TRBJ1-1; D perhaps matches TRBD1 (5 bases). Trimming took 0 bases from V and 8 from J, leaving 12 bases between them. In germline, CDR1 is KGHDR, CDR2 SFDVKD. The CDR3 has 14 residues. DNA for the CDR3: TGTGCCACCAGTGATTTGCAGCGGGGGTTCGAAGCTTTCTTT. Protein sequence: CATSDLQRGFEAFF.

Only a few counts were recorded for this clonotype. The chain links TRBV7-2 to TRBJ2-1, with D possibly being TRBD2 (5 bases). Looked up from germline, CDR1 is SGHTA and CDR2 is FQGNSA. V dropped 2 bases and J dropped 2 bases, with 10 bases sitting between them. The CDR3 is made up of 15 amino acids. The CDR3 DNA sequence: TGTGCCAGCAGCTTAACGTGGGGAGCCTACAATGAGCAGTTCTTC. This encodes CASSLTWGAYNEQFF.

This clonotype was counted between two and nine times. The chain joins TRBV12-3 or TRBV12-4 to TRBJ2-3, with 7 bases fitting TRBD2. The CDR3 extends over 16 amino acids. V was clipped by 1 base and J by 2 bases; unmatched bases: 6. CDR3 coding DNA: TGTGCCAGCAGTTTAGGACTAGCAGTTATCACAGATACGCAGTATTTT. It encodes CASSLGLAVITDTQYF.

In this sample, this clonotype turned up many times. DNA of the CDR3: TGTGCCTGGAAAAGGGGGGTAGCCAAAAACATTCAGTACTTC. Amino acid sequence: CAWKRGVAKNIQYF. The chain has TRBV30 and TRBJ2-4; D may be TRBD1 or TRBD2 (6 bases each). Germline assignment: CDR1 GTSNPN and CDR2 SVGIG (reference sequence). There are 14 residues in the CDR3. Deletions cut 4 bases from V and 0 bases from J, with 10 bases between.

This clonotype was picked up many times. The CDR3 nucleotides read TGTGCCAGCAGGGGACTAGACTCCTACGAGCAGTACTTC. It encodes CASRGLDSYEQYF. J is TRBJ2-7 and V is TRBV12-3 or TRBV12-4; 8 nucleotides agree with TRBD2. After removal of 6 bases from V and 0 bases from J, the junction contained 1 base not matched to a gene. The CDR3 spans 13 residues.

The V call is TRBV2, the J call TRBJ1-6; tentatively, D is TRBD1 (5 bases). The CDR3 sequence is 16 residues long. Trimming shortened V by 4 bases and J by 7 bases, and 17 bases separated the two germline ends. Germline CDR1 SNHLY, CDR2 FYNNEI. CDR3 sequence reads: CASSVFRDRRNSPLHF. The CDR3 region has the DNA TGTGCCAGCAGTGTTTTTAGGGACCGTCGGAATTCACCCCTCCACTTT.

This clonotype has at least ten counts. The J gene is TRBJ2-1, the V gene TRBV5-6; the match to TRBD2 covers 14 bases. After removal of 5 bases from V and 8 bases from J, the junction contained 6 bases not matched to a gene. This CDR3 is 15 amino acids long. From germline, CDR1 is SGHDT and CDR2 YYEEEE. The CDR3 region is CASSSGTSGSDEQFF. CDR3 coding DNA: TGTGCCAGCAGTTCCGGGACTAGCGGGAGCGATGAGCAGTTCTTC.

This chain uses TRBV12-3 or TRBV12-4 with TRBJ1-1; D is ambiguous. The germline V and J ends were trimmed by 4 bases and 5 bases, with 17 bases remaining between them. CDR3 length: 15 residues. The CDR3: CASSSPGPPGTEAFF. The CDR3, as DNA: TGTGCCAGCAGTTCTCCGGGCCCCCCCGGGACTGAAGCTTTCTTT.

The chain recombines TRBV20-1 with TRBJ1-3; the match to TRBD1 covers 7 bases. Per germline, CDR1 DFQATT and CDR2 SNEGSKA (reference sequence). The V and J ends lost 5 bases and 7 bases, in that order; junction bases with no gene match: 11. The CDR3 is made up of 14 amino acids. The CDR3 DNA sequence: TGCAGTGCTGCGGACAGGCTAAGAAGTAACACCATATATTTT. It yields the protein CSAADRLRSNTIYF.

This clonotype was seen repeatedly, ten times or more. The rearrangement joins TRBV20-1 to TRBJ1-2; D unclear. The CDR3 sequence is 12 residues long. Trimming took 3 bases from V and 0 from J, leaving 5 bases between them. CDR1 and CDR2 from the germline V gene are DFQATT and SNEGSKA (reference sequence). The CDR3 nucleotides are TGCAGTGCTAGCATCTCTAACTATGGCTACACCTTC. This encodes CSASISNYGYTF.

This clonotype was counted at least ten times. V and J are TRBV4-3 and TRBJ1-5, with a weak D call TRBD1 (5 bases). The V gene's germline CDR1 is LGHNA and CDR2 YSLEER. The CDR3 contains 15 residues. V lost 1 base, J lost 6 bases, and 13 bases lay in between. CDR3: CASSQGAQGGQPQHF. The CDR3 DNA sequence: TGCGCCAGCAGCCAAGGGGCGCAGGGCGGTCAGCCCCAGCATTTT.

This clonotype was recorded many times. CDR3 DNA: TGTGCCAGCAGTTACGTCCGTCTTAGCCGAGTTCAAGAGACCCAGTACTTC. Its translation is CASSYVRLSRVQETQYF. The chain employs TRBV6-5 and TRBJ2-5; D gene uncertain. V was shortened by 2 bases and J by 2 bases, with 18 bases between the two germline ends. The CDR3 runs to 17 residues. From germline, CDR1 is MNHEY and CDR2 SVGAGI.

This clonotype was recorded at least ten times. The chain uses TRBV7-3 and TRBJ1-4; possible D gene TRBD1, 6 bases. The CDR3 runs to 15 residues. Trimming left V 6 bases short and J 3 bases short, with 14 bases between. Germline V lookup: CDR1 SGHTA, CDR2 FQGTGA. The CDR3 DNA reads TGTGCCAGCAGGAGGGGGTTGGGCCCTAATGAAAAACTGTTTTTT. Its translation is CASRRGLGPNEKLFF.